This TCR beta chain is drawn from a study of shared clonotypes between healthy human individuals. Whole-study findings and limits: Non-shared clonotypes were found to have lower generation probabilities than the clonotypes that were shared by all four of the sorted-subset donors. The sharing of 4.5% to 5% of naive CD4 clonotypes was seen across a handful of donors.

The CDR3 totals 14 residues. CDR1 is MNHNY and CDR2 is SVGAGI in the germline V gene (reference sequence). The V gene lost 0 bases and the J gene lost 1 base, with 6 bases spanning the gap. For this clone: The antigen remains unidentified.

TCRdb keeps only in-frame clones here, not all; method: immunoSEQ multiplex PCR. The table has a few million clones, roughly 92% seen once. The TCR comes from a man between 18 and 35 years old in good health. Some clones in this sample may be carry-over from other donors' samples. The chain joins TRBV6-6 to TRBJ1-2; D is ambiguous. The sample comprised naive CD4+ T cells from PBMCs. The subset denotes: CD45RA+ positively selected. CDR3 in DNA: TGTGCCAGCAGTTACTCTGCAGTTAACTATGGCTACACCTTC. Translating gives CASSYSAVNYGYTF.